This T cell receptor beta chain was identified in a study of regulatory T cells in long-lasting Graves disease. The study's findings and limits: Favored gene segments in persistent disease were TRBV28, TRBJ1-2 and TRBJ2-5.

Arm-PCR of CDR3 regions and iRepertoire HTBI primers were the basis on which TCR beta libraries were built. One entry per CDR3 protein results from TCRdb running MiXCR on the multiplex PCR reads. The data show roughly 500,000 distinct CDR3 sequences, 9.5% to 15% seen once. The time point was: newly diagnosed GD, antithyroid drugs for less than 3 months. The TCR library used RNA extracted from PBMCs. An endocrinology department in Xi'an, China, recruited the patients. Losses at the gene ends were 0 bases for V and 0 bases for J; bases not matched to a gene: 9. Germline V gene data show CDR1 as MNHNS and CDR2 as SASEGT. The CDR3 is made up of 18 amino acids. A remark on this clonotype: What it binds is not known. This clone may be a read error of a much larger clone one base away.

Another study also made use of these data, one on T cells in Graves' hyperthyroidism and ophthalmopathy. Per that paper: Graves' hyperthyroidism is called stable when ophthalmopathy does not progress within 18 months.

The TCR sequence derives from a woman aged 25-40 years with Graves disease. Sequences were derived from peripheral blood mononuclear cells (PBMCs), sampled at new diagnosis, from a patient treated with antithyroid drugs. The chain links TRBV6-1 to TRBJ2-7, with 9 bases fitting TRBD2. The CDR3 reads CASSEALWGGRGSYEQYF. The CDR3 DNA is TGTGCCAGCAGTGAAGCGCTTTGGGGCGGGAGGGGCTCCTACGAGCAGTACTTC.